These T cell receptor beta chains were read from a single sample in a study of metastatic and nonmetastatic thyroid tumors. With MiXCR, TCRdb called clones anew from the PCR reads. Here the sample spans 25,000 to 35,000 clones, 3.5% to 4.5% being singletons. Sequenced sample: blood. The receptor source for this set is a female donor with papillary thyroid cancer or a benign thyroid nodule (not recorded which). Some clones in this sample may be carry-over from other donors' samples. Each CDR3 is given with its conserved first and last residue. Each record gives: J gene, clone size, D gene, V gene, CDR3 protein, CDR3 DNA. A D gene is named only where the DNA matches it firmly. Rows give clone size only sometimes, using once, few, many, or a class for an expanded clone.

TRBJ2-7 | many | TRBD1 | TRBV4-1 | CASSRQGATYEQYF | TGCGCCAGCAGCCGACAGGGGGCTACCTACGAGCAGTACTTC
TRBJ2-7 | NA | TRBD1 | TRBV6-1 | CASSGQGAVSDQYF | TGTGCCAGCAGTGGACAGGGGGCGGTCAGCGATCAGTACTTC
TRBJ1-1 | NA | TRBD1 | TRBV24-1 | CATSQGASTEAFF | TGTGCCACCAGCCAGGGGGCCTCGACTGAAGCTTTCTTT
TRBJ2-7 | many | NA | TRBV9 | CASSVDQEYGEQYF | TGTGCCAGCAGCGTAGATCAGGAATACGGCGAGCAGTACTTC
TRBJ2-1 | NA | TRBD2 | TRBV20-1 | CSARGGSGVLRNEQFF | TGCAGTGCTAGAGGGGGTAGCGGGGTCTTACGGAATGAGCAGTTCTTC
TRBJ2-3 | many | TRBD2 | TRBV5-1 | CASSPPGLAGVTDTQYF | TGCGCCAGCAGCCCTCCGGGACTAGCGGGAGTTACAGATACGCAGTATTTT
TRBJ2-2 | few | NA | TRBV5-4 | CASSFGDQDTGELFF | TGTGCCAGCAGCTTCGGAGACCAGGACACCGGGGAGCTGTTTTTT
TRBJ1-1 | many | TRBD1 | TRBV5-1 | CASSWTGENTEAFF | TGCGCCAGCAGCTGGACAGGGGAGAACACTGAAGCTTTCTTT
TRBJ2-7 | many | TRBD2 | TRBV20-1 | CSAYRLAGNYEQYF | TGCAGTGCTTACAGACTAGCGGGGAACTACGAGCAGTACTTC
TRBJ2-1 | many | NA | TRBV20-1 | CSARRYEQFF | TGCAGTGCTAGAAGGTATGAGCAGTTCTTC
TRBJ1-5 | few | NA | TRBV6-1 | CASSVGGGNQPQHF | TGTGCCAGCAGTGTTGGAGGGGGCAATCAGCCCCAGCATTTT
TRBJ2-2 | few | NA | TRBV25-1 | CASSDGRDTGELFF | TGTGCCAGCAGTGACGGCAGGGACACCGGGGAGCTGTTTTTT
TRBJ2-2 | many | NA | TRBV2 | CASRRLGELFF | TGTGCCAGCAGACGACTAGGGGAGCTGTTTTTT
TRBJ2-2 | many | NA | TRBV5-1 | CASSLSGAGELFF | TGCGCCAGCAGCTTAAGCGGAGCCGGGGAGCTGTTTTTT
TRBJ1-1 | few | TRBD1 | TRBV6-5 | CASSSRDRGWNTEAFF | TGTGCCAGCAGTTCCCGGGACAGGGGGTGGAATACTGAAGCTTTCTTT
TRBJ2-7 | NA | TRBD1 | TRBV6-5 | CASSSGTGYEQYF | TGTGCCAGCAGTTCCGGGACAGGGTACGAGCAGTACTTC
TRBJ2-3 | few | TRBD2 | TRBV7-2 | CASSLGSGLEHTDTQYF | TGTGCCAGCAGCTTAGGTTCTGGACTAGAACACACAGATACGCAGTATTTT
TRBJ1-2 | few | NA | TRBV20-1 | CSARDWGAGYGYTF | TGCAGTGCTAGAGACTGGGGGGCCGGCTATGGCTACACCTTC
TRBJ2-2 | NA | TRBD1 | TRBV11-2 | CASSPPWGQGVLIRTGELFF | TGTGCCAGCAGCCCCCCGTGGGGTCAGGGGGTGTTAATTAGAACCGGGGAGCTGTTTTTT
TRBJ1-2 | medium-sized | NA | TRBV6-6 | CASSYSRVPNYGYTF | TGTGCCAGCAGTTACTCCCGGGTACCGAACTATGGCTACACCTTC
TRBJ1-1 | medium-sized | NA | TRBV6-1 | CASSEDRTYKAEAFF | TGTGCCAGCAGTGAAGACCGGACCTACAAAGCCGAAGCTTTCTTT
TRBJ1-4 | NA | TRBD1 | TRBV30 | CAWSVGTGGEKLFF | TGTGCCTGGAGTGTCGGGACAGGGGGGGAAAAACTGTTTTTT
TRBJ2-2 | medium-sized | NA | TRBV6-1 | CASSPGPDGTGELFF | TGTGCCAGCAGTCCCGGGCCCGACGGCACCGGGGAGCTGTTTTTT
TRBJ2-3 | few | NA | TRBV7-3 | CASSLRSDDTQYF | TGTGCCAGCAGCTTACGCAGTGATGATACGCAGTATTTT
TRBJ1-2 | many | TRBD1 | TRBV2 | CASGKEGQVFYGYTF | TGTGCCAGTGGGAAGGAAGGACAGGTCTTCTATGGCTACACCTTC
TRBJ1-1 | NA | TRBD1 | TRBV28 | CASSTRDSDPRSEAFF | TGTGCCAGCAGTACCCGGGACAGTGACCCTCGGTCTGAAGCTTTCTTT
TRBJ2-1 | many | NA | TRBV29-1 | CSVEDVVRFF | TGCAGCGTTGAAGACGTGGTGCGGTTCTTC
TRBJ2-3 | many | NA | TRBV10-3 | CAISESTSGGDTQYF | TGTGCCATCAGTGAGTCGACTAGTGGTGGGGATACGCAGTATTTT
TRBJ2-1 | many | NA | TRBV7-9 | CASSLGQGLNNEQFF | TGTGCCAGCAGCTTAGGCCAGGGGCTTAACAATGAGCAGTTCTTC